This TCR beta chain was captured in a study of CD4+ T cells in melanoma. Libraries were prepared by immunoSEQ multiplex PCR; TCRdb keeps only in-frame clonotypes and omits some of them. The sample has around 50,000 clones, approximately 92% seen once. This clone was seen only once. Its antigen remains unknown. Study-wide results and limits: In melanoma, neoantigen-specific CD4+ T cells reportedly differed in differentiation state.

Germline loops: CDR1 SGHRS, CDR2 YFSETQ. This CDR3 has 14 residues. Deletions cut 5 bases from V and 1 base from J, with 11 bases between. The sequence was collected from a human donor with melanoma. Material: peripheral blood. The rearrangement links TRBV5-1 to TRBJ2-3; perhaps D is TRBD1 or TRBD2 (5 bases each). The CDR3 region is CASRMGDRTDTQYF. The CDR3 DNA is TGCGCCAGCAGAATGGGGGACCGCACAGATACGCAGTATTTT.